A selection of T cell receptor beta chains follows, all from one sample in a study of blood T cell repertoires in COVID-19. The repertoire was sequenced with immunoSEQ multiplex PCR; TCRdb's copy has only in-frame clones and lacks some. Of about 250,000 clones listed, approximately 90% are singletons. The sequencing input was peripheral blood. The source of these receptors is a woman aged 30 to 39 with COVID-19, enrolled during active disease. The CDR3 runs from the conserved cysteine through the conserved F or W. The D gene is left open where the match is weak. Only some rows state a clone size, as once, few, many or a class for expanded clones.

. . TRBJ1-5 TRBV19 CASSPTGISNQPQHF
. . TRBJ1-2 TRBV10-3 CAINGGSRGGYTF
. . TRBJ2-5 TRBV7-9 CASSLESLQETQYF
. TRBD1 TRBJ1-1 TRBV18 CASSPGQVPSEAFF
. . TRBJ2-3 TRBV6-6 CASSKGGLTSTDTQYF
. . TRBJ1-2 TRBV7-9 CASTWGGGDGYTF
. . TRBJ2-2 TRBV9 CASSVVASTGELFF
. TRBD1 TRBJ2-1 TRBV10-1 CASSDVGTGGRNEQFF
. . TRBJ1-6 TRBV11-2 CASSPLGGASNSPLHF
. . TRBJ2-7 TRBV7-2 CASSLARGPLSINEQYF
. . TRBJ2-2 TRBV4-1 CASSTGGLGPEGELFF
. . TRBJ1-2 TRBV9 CASSVDSRYGYTF
. . TRBJ1-3 TRBV5-8 CASSWGHSPGNTIYF
. TRBD1 TRBJ2-1 TRBV5-1 CASGKRTGSYNEQFF
. TRBD2 TRBJ2-5 TRBV4-3 CASSQDYGGLAGSQTQYF
. TRBD1 TRBJ2-1 TRBV5-8 CASTHKRQGRNEQFF
. . TRBJ2-2 TRBV6-2/TRBV6-3 CASSRLGRAGTGELFF
. . TRBJ1-6 TRBV11-3 CASSLGGNSPLHF
once . TRBJ1-2 TRBV27 CASSLGGSGYTF
. TRBD1 TRBJ2-1 TRBV6-6 CASTPGQVSSYNEQFF
. TRBD1 TRBJ1-1 TRBV19 CASSRYDRVEAFF
. . TRBJ2-1 TRBV24-1 CATSNMGGGLNNEQFF